The clone carrying this T cell receptor beta chain was seen many times. Antigen specificity is unknown. This sample is drawn from a study of CD8 T cells in ankylosing spondylitis. Study results and caveats: Characteristic of ankylosing spondylitis blood, it appeared, was a TCR beta motif comprising fewer than 10 highly homologous variants.

This CDR3 region has 13 residues. The V end lost 6 bases, the J end lost 6 bases, and 16 bases lay between the germline ends. The V gene's germline CDR1 is DFQATT and CDR2 SNEGSKA (reference sequence). Construction of TCR beta libraries was performed using quantitative 5'-RACE with molecular barcodes. In TCRdb, the 5' RACE reads were re-called with MiXCR into one record per CDR3 protein. Of approximately 100,000 distinct CDR3 sequences in the sample, over 6.5% were seen once. V is TRBV20-1 and J is TRBJ2-3; TRBD1 might be the D (5 bases). The receptor was derived from a male donor with ankylosing spondylitis or in good health (not recorded which). Sequencing input: blood, either unsorted or a sorted T cell fraction (not recorded which). CDR3 in amino acids: CSARNSGPDTQYF. DNA for the CDR3: TGCAGTGCGAGGAATTCAGGGCCGGATACGCAGTATTTT.